Following are 8 T cell receptor beta chains from one sample sequenced in a study of Ad26.COV2.S vaccination and SARS-CoV-2 variants. Clones were sequenced by immunoSEQ multiplex PCR, and TCRdb holds only the in-frame ones, with some missing. Of roughly 320,000 clones in the sample, roughly 84% were seen once. Documented treatment: about 20 received Ad26.COV2.S at low or high dose, single or two shots; several received placebo; per-sample allocation not given. Sampling took place 63 days after the first vaccine or placebo injection. This specimen was peripheral blood, taken in a trial of Ad26.COV2.S vaccine versus placebo. The source is a person aged 18-65 years who received the Ad26.COV2.S COVID-19 vaccine or a placebo.

The chain has TRBV30 and TRBJ1-5; D remains unclear. CDR1 is GTSNPN, CDR2 SVGIG, per germline (reference sequence). This CDR3 has 13 amino acids. The ends were cut back, 2 bases at V and 4 bases at J, with 9 bases in the middle. In DNA, the CDR3 is TGTGCCTGGAGTCCAACGGGAAATCAGCCCCAGCATTTT. Protein: CAWSPTGNQPQHF. Supplemented by reference TRBV30 and TRBJ1-5, the full variable domain reads SQTIHQWPATLVQPVGSPLSLECTVEGTSNPNLYWYRQAAGRGLQLLFYSVGIGQISSEVPQNLSASRPQDRQFILSSKKLLLSDSGFYLCAWSPTGNQPQHFGDGTRLSIL.

This clone was detected a few times. This chain connects TRBV30 to TRBJ1-2; D ambiguous. CDR1 is GTSNPN and CDR2 is SVGIG in the germline V gene (reference sequence). There are 14 residues in the CDR3. Trimming pared 0 bases from V and 8 bases from J, leaving 16 bases between. CDR3 nucleotide sequence: TGTGCCTGGAGTGTAGATGGGGAAACGACCGGCTACACCTTC. It is translated as CAWSVDGETTGYTF.

The chain employs TRBV5-1 and TRBJ2-3, with 8 bases that match TRBD1. The CDR3 covers 17 residues. The germline V gene encodes CDR1 SGHRS and CDR2 YFSETQ. V lost 0 bases, J lost 2 bases, and 8 bases stayed unmatched. DNA for the CDR3: TGCGCCAGCAGCTTGGGTTTGGCAGGGGGCGACACAGATACGCAGTATTTT. This gives the protein CASSLGLAGGDTDTQYF.

The chain links TRBV19 to TRBJ1-4; unclear D gene. With 3 bases removed from V and 7 bases from J, the gap between germline ends came to 9 bases. This CDR3 is 13 amino acids long. Germline V gene data show CDR1 as LNHDA and CDR2 as SQIVND (reference sequence). The CDR3 DNA is TGTGCCAGTAGTATGACGGCAGCTGAAAAACTGTTTTTT. It encodes CASSMTAAEKLFF.

As DNA, the CDR3 is TGTGCCAGCAGCCCCCGGGACGAGCAGTACTTC. Protein sequence: CASSPRDEQYF. The chain is built from TRBV6-6 and TRBJ2-7; D uncertain. The CDR3 is made up of 11 amino acids. CDR1 and CDR2 from the germline V gene are MNHNY and SVGAGI (reference sequence). Trimming removed 6 bases from V and 5 bases from J, with 8 bases in between.

The chain is built from TRBV7-2 and TRBJ2-7, with D possibly matching TRBD1 (6 bases). Germline CDR1 SGHTA, CDR2 FQGNSA. V was shortened by 5 bases and J by 3 bases, with 29 bases between the two germline ends. This CDR3 spans 19 amino acids. The CDR3 sequence is CASSPQGGLWRRGNYEQYF. The CDR3 DNA reads TGTGCCAGCAGCCCCCAAGGGGGATTGTGGCGGAGAGGGAACTACGAGCAGTACTTC.

V is TRBV28 and J is TRBJ1-5; no clear D gene. CDR3 length equals 12 residues. CDR1 and CDR2 (germline): MDHEN, SYDVKM. V lost 6 bases to trimming and J lost 9 bases, with 12 bases between them. CDR3 nucleotides: TGTGCCAGCAGCCCCTCGGGGTGGCCCCAGCATTTT. The encoded protein is CASSPSGWPQHF.

The gene calls are TRBV3-1 (or the pseudogene TRBV3-2) and TRBJ2-7; no clear D gene. Trimming pared 2 bases from V and 0 bases from J, leaving 8 bases between. The length of the CDR3 is 14 residues. The germline CDR1 and CDR2 sequences are LGHDT and YNNKEL (reference sequence). CDR3 loop: CASSQYPASYEQYF. The CDR3 DNA reads TGTGCCAGCAGCCAATATCCAGCCTCCTACGAGCAGTACTTC.